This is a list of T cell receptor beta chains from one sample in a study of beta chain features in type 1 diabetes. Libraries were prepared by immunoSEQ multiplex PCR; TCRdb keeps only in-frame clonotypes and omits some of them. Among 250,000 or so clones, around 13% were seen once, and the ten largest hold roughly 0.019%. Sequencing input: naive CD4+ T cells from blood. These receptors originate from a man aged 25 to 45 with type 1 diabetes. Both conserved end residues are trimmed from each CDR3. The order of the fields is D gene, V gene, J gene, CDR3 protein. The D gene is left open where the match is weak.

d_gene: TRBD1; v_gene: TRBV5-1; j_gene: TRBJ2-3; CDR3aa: ASSGTGGIPDTQY
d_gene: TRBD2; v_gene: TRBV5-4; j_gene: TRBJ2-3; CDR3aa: ASSPPPGGGTDTQY
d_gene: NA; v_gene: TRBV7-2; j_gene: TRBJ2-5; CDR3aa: ASSSTNGLPAETQY
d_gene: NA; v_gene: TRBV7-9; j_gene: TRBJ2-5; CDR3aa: ASSSRPGQETQY
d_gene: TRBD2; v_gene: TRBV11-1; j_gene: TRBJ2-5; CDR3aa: ASSLPGLVY
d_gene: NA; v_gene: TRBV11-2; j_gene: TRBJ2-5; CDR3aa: ASSFGSGTPRETQY
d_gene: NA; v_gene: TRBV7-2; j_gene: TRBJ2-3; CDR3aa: ASSLGQGNTDTQY
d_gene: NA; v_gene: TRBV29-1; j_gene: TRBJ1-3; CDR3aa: SADSSGNTIY
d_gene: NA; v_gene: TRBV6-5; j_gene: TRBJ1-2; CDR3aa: ASRGDYGYT
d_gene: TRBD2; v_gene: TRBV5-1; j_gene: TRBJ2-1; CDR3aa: ASSSRASGTNEQF
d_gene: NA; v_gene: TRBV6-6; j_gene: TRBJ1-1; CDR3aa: ASTRGSGEAF
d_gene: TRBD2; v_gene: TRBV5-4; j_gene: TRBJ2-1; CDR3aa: ASSFRAGGPSDEQF
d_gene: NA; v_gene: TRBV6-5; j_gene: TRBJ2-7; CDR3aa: ASSARHTLHEQY
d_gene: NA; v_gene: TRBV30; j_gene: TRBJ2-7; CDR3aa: AWSQKGDGTRRTH
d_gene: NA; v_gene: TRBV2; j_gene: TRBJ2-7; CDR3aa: ASTPDTYEQY
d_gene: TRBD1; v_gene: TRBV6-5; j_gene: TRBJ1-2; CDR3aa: ASSRHPGQEDGYT